Listed below are T cell receptor beta chains from one sample, sequenced in a study of blood T cell repertoires in COVID-19. The data were produced by immunoSEQ multiplex PCR, yet TCRdb's version contains in-frame clones alone and is incomplete. This table has approximately 70,000 clones, 85% to 90% appearing once. Specimen: peripheral blood. These receptor sequences come from a man between 65 and 85 years old with active or convalescent COVID-19. The CDR3 runs from the conserved cysteine through the conserved F or W. Clone size is not always given. Where it is, it says once, few, many or a class for expanded clones.

V | size | CDR3
TRBV29-1 | - | CSVAPQGLAYEQYF
TRBV10-3 | - | CAIRDSDNEQFF
TRBV28 | - | CASSLAADYGYTF
TRBV18 | - | CASSLRQGDTGELFF
TRBV4-1 | - | CASSQPDRNTEAFF
TRBV5-6 | - | CASSKGTGGYNEQFF
TRBV5-1 | - | CASSLGQEAFF
TRBV6-6 | few | CASSFQGGEQYF
TRBV28 | - | CASRTGATNEKLFF
TRBV7-2 | - | CASSSAYEQYF
TRBV5-4 | - | CASSWGGPGANVLTF
TRBV19 | - | CASSLAGASNEQFF
TRBV15 | - | CATSRDPGFEQYF
TRBV5-1 | - | CASSLTGTTEAFF
TRBV19 | - | CASSTVWGQALYGYTF
TRBV5-5 | - | CASRPPRNTGELFF
TRBV29-1 | - | CSVRGGRASYNEQFF
TRBV28 | - | CASSQSGSLLQFF
TRBV4-2 | - | CASSPRLAGVTDTQYF
TRBV9 | few | CASSVLSGQGSTDTQYF
TRBV19 | - | CASSHTTNYGYTF
TRBV28 | once | CASNARTGGGKLFF